The clone carrying this T cell receptor beta chain occurred once. The record originates from a study of lymphopenia after photon versus proton radiotherapy. Germline V gene lookup returns CDR1 SGHVS and CDR2 FQNEAQ. V shed 0 bases and J shed 6 bases, with 5 bases lying between them. This CDR3 spans 13 amino acids. Method: immunoSEQ multiplex PCR; TCRdb's copy keeps in-frame clones and lacks some. The sample has over 25,000 clones, roughly 87% seen once. The chain couples TRBV7-8 to TRBJ2-2; D remains unclear. The sequence came from a woman aged 60-70 years with cholangiocarcinoma. Some clones in this sample may be carry-over from other donors' samples. The specimen comprised peripheral blood, sampled from a patient treated with proton-based radiotherapy. The CDR3 nucleotides read TGTGCCAGCAGCTTAGCGTCGGCCGGGGAGCTGTTTTTT. Amino acid sequence: CASSLASAGELFF.